Listed below are T cell receptor beta chains from one sample, sequenced in a study of regulatory T cells in long-lasting Graves disease. TCRdb redid the calling of the multiplex PCR reads with MiXCR, one entry per CDR3 protein. The sample holds around 480,000 distinct CDR3 sequences; about 17% are singletons and the top ten take more than 9%. The data were also submitted as part of a second study, on T cells in Graves' hyperthyroidism and ophthalmopathy.

The material sequenced was peripheral blood mononuclear cells (PBMCs), taken at new diagnosis, from a patient treated with antithyroid drugs. These receptors were collected from a man aged 35 to 55 with Graves disease. Both conserved end residues are part of each CDR3. Each record gives: CDR3 length, D gene, J gene, clone size, V gene, CDR3 protein, CDR3 DNA. D genes are given only for firm matches. Clone size is stated in some rows and not others, as once, few, many or a class when expanded.

>16|TRBD1|TRBJ2-1|few|TRBV9
CASSVHGTGDYNEQFF
TGTGCCAGCAGCGTTCACGGGACAGGGGATTACAATGAGCAGTTCTTC
>17|-|TRBJ2-1|many|TRBV27
CASSLTPPGHPYNEQFF
TGTGCCAGCAGTTTAACCCCGCCGGGACACCCCTACAATGAGCAGTTCTTC
>14|TRBD2|TRBJ2-2|many|TRBV7-9
CASSRLAGGLELFF
TGTGCCAGCAGCCGACTAGCGGGAGGGTTGGAGCTGTTTTTT
>15|TRBD1|TRBJ1-5|few|TRBV28
CASRGDRARNQPQHF
TGTGCCAGCAGGGGGGACAGGGCCCGGAATCAGCCCCAGCATTTT
>14|-|TRBJ2-5|many|TRBV12-3/TRBV12-4
CASSMGGGQKTQYF
TGTGCCAGCAGTATGGGAGGGGGGCAGAAGACCCAGTACTTC
>14|TRBD1|TRBJ1-1|-|TRBV29-1
CSVEVRGQYTEAFF
TGCAGCGTTGAAGTGAGGGGACAGTACACTGAAGCTTTCTTT
>15|-|TRBJ2-5|many|TRBV10-2
CASSEEWVVGETQYF
TGCGCCAGCAGTGAGGAATGGGTAGTCGGGGAGACCCAGTACTTC
>13|TRBD1|TRBJ1-1|many|TRBV29-1
CSVEGQGGTEAFF
TGCAGCGTTGAAGGGCAGGGGGGCACTGAAGCTTTCTTT
>14|-|TRBJ2-7|many|TRBV20-1
CSASRRGRNYEQYF
TGCAGTGCTAGTCGCCGGGGGAGGAACTACGAGCAGTACTTC
>14|-|TRBJ2-7|-|TRBV27
CASSFGSYSYEQYF
TGTGCCAGCAGTTTTGGTAGCTACTCCTACGAGCAGTACTTC
>16|TRBD2|TRBJ2-3|many|TRBV27
CASSITSGRSTDTQYF
TGTGCCAGCAGTATAACTAGCGGGAGGAGCACAGATACGCAGTATTTT
>16|TRBD2|TRBJ2-1|many|TRBV30
CAWSVMAGGPINEQFF
TGTGCCTGGAGTGTAATGGCGGGAGGGCCCATCAATGAGCAGTTCTTC
>13|-|TRBJ2-1|-|TRBV28
CASSSKSQVGAFF
TGTGCCAGCAGTTCGAAATCCCAAGTCGGGGCGTTCTTC
>15|-|TRBJ1-1|few|TRBV7-9
CASSSRGGVSTEAFF
TGTGCCAGCAGCTCCCGAGGGGGGGTGAGCACTGAAGCTTTCTTT
>16|-|TRBJ1-6|-|TRBV5-1
CASSRTASSYNSPLHF
TGCGCCAGCAGCCGCACAGCGAGCTCCTATAATTCACCCCTCCACTTT
>13|TRBD2|TRBJ2-1|-|TRBV28
CASNLAGTNEQFF
TGTGCCAGCAACCTAGCGGGGACCAATGAGCAGTTCTTC
>14|TRBD1|TRBJ1-4|many|TRBV11-2
CASSPGQFNEKLFF
TGTGCCAGCAGCCCGGGACAGTTTAATGAAAAACTGTTTTTT
>17|TRBD1|TRBJ1-5|many|TRBV12-3/TRBV12-4
CASSLDLGGEGNQPQHF
TGTGCCAGCAGTTTAGATTTAGGGGGCGAAGGAAATCAGCCCCAGCATTTT
>16|-|TRBJ2-6|few|TRBV5-1
CASSSPRLSGANVLTF
TGCGCCAGCAGCTCACCTAGGCTATCCGGGGCCAACGTCCTGACTTTC
>17|TRBD2|TRBJ2-2|many|TRBV10-2
CATPVGTSGVNTGELFF
TGCGCCACCCCGGTAGGGACTAGCGGAGTAAACACCGGGGAGCTGTTTTTT
>12|-|TRBJ2-1|many|TRBV7-9
CASSVQGAEQFF
TGTGCCAGCAGCGTTCAGGGTGCTGAGCAGTTCTTC
>15|-|TRBJ2-5|few|TRBV28
CARTGGGRPVETQCF
TGTGCCAGAACGGGGGGCGGGAGACCGGTAGAGACCCAGTGCTTC
>13|TRBD1|TRBJ2-3|many|TRBV7-8
CASGTASTDTQYF
TGTGCCAGCGGGACAGCTAGCACAGATACGCAGTATTTT
>14|TRBD1|TRBJ1-2|many|TRBV12-3/TRBV12-4
CASRPTGESLGYTF
TGTGCCAGCAGGCCGACAGGGGAGAGTTTAGGCTACACCTTC
>15|TRBD2|TRBJ2-5|few|TRBV2
CASSGTNPGGETQYF
TGTGCCAGCAGTGGGACAAACCCGGGGGGAGAGACCCAGTACTTC
>15|TRBD2|TRBJ2-5|-|TRBV20-1
CSAGPGLARKETQYF
TGCAGTGCTGGACCGGGACTAGCAAGAAAAGAGACCCAGTACTTC
>15|-|TRBJ2-3|-|TRBV24-1
CATSDLAGSTDTQYF
TGTGCCACCAGTGATTTGGCGGGATCCACAGATACGCAGTATTTT
>12|-|TRBJ2-7|-|TRBV29-1
CSVLKGPYEQYF
TGCAGCGTTTTAAAGGGACCCTACGAGCAGTACTTC
>15|TRBD1|TRBJ1-1|many|TRBV28
CASSFRGRWDTEAFF
TGTGCCAGCAGTTTTAGGGGGCGCTGGGATACTGAAGCTTTCTTT
>14|-|TRBJ2-1|many|TRBV5-1
CASSLDPGYNEQFF
TGTGCCAGCAGCTTAGACCCCGGATACAATGAGCAGTTCTTC
>16|-|TRBJ2-2|many|TRBV5-1
CASSGGTPSNTGELFF
TGCGCCAGCAGCGGCGGGACACCCTCGAACACCGGGGAGCTGTTTTTT
>13|-|TRBJ2-7|many|TRBV11-2
CASSLEAGNEQYF
TGTGCCAGCAGCTTAGAGGCGGGAAACGAGCAGTACTTC
>15|TRBD2|TRBJ2-5|-|TRBV6-2/TRBV6-3
CASSLPSGHPETQYF
TGTGCCAGCAGCCTCCCTAGCGGGCACCCAGAGACCCAGTACTTC